The sample holds many counts of the clone carrying this T cell receptor beta chain. Amplification targeted TCR beta CDR3 regions from RNA transcripts. The primer set for the first-round RT-PCR of the TCR CDR3 was HTBI. MiXCR, applied by TCRdb to the multiplex PCR reads, yields one record per CDR3 protein. The data hold around 300,000 distinct CDR3 sequences, with roughly 15% observed a single time. These data originate in a study of T cells in Graves' hyperthyroidism and ophthalmopathy. The V gene lost 3 bases and the J gene lost 6 bases, with 17 bases spanning the gap. The CDR3 spans 15 residues. Individuals with ophthalmopathy presented a Clinical Activity Score of at least 3, a NOSPECS grade of at least 4 and a duration under 3 months. Fresh peripheral blood, 8 to 10 ml, was the source of the PBMCs.

The clonotype comes from a middle-aged woman with Graves' ophthalmopathy. Sample: blood. The chain links TRBV12-3 or TRBV12-4 to TRBJ1-2, with a weak D call TRBD1 (5 bases). CDR3 loop: CASSFGQGYVDGYTF. DNA for the CDR3: TGTGCCAGCAGTTTTGGGCAGGGTTACGTTGATGGCTACACCTTC.